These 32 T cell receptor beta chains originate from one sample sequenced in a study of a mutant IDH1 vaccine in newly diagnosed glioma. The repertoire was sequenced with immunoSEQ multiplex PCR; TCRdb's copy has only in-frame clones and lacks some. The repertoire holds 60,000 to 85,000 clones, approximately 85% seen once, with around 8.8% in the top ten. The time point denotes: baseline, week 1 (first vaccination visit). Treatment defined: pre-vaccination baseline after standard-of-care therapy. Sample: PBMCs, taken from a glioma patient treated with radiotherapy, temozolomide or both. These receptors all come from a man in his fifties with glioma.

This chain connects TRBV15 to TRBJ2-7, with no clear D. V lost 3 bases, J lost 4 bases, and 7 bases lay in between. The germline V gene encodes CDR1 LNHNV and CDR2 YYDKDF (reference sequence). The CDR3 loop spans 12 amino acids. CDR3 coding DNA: TGTGCCACCAGCAGGGTGGATTACGAGCAGTACTTC. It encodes CATSRVDYEQYF.

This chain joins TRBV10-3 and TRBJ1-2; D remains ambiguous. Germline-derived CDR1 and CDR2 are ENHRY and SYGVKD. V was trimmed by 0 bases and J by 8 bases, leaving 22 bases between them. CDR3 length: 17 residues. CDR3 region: CAISESTPGSLSRGYTF. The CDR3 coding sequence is TGTGCCATCAGTGAGTCTACACCGGGGAGTCTGAGCCGCGGCTACACCTTC.

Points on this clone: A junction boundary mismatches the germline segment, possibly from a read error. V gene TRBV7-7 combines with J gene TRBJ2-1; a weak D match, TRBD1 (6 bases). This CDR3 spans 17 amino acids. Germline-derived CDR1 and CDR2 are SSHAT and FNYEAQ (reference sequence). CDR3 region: CASSLGAGPSSYNEQFF. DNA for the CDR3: TGTGCTAGCAGCTTGGGGGCGGGCCCTAGCTCCTACAATGAGCAGTTCTTC.

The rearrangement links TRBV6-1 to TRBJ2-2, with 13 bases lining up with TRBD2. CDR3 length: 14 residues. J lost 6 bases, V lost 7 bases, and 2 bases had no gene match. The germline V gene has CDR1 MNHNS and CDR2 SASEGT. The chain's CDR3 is CASTTSGGAGELFF. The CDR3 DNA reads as TGTGCCAGCACCACTAGCGGGGGGGCCGGGGAGCTGTTTTTT.

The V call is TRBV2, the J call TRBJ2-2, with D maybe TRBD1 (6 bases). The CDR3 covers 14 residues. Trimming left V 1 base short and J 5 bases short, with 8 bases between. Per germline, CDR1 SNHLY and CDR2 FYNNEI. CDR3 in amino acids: CASSEVQGTGELFF. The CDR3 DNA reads TGTGCCAGCAGTGAAGTACAGGGAACCGGGGAGCTGTTTTTT. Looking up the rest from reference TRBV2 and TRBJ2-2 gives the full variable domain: EPEVTQTPSHQVTQMGQEVILRCVPISNHLYFYWYRQILGQKVEFLVSFYNNEISEKSEIFDDQFSVERPDGSNFTLKIRSTKLEDSAMYFCASSEVQGTGELFFGEGSRLTVL.

CDR3 loop: CASSQATGTGSGNTIYF. The CDR3 DNA sequence: TGCGCCAGCAGCCAAGCCACAGGGACAGGATCTGGAAACACCATATATTTT. The J gene is TRBJ1-3, the V gene TRBV4-3; 8 nucleotides line up with TRBD1. The CDR3 has 17 residues. From germline, CDR1 is LGHNA and CDR2 YSLEER. V shed 1 base, J shed 1 base, and the junction held 6 bases outside the gene matches.

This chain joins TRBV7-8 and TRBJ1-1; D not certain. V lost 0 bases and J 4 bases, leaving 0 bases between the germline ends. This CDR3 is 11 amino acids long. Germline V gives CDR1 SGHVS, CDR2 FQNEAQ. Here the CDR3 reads CASSLATEAFF. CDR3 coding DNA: TGTGCCAGCAGCTTAGCCACTGAAGCTTTCTTT.

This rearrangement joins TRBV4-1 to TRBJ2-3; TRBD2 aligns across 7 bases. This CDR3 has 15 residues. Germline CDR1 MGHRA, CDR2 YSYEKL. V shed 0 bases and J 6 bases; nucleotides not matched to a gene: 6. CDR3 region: CASSQENRTRDTQYF. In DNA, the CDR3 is TGCGCCAGCAGCCAAGAAAACAGGACTAGGGATACGCAGTATTTT.

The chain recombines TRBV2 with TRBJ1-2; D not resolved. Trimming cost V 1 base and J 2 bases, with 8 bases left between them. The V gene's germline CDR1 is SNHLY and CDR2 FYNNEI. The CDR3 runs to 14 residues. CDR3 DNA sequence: TGTGCCAGCAGTGAAGGATTGCCAAACTATGGCTACACCTTC. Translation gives CASSEGLPNYGYTF.

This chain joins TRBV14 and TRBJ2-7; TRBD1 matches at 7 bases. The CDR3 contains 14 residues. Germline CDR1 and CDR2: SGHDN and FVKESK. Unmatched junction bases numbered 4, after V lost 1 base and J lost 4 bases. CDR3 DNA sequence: TGTGCCAGCAGCCAAGTCCCCAGGGGGTACGAGCAGTACTTC. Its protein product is CASSQVPRGYEQYF.

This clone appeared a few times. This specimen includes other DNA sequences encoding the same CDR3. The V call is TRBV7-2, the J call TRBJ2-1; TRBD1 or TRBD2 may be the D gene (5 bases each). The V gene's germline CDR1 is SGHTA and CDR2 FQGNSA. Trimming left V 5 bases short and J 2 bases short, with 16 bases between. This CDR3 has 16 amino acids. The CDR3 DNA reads TGTGCCAGCAGCCCACCCGGGGCAGCCACCTACAATGAGCAGTTCTTC. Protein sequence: CASSPPGAATYNEQFF.

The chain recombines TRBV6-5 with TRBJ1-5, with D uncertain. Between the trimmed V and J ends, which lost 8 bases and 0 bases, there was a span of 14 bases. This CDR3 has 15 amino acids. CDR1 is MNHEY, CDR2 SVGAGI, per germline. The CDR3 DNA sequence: TGTGCCAGCGGGCGTGAGCAGCATAGCAATCAGCCCCAGCATTTT. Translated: CASGREQHSNQPQHF.

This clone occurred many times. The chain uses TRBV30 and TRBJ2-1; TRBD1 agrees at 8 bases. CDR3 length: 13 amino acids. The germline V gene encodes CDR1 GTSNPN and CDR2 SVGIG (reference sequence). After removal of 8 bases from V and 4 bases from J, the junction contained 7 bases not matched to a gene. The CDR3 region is CAVSGQEYNEQFF. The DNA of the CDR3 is TGTGCCGTATCGGGACAGGAGTACAATGAGCAGTTCTTC.

The CDR3 loop is CASSATGPEDAEAFF. The CDR3 nucleotides read TGTGCCAGCAGCGCTACAGGGCCCGAGGACGCTGAAGCTTTCTTT. V usage is TRBV6-5 and J usage is TRBJ1-1; possible D gene TRBD1, 6 bases. Germline-derived CDR1 and CDR2 are MNHEY and SVGAGI. This CDR3 is built from 15 residues. The V end was cut by 6 bases, the J end by 6 bases, with 20 bases between.

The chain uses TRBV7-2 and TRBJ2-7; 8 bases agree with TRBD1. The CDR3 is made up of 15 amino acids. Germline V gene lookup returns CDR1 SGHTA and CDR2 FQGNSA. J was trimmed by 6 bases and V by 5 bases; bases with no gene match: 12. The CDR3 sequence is CASSRGQGGISEQYF. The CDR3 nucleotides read TGTGCCAGCAGCCGAGGACAGGGAGGTATTAGCGAGCAGTACTTC.

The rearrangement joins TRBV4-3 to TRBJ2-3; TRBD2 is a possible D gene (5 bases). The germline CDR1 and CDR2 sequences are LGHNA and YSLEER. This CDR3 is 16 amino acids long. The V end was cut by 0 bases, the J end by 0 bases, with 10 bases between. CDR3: CASSQDAGSSTDTQYF. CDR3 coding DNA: TGCGCCAGCAGCCAAGATGCGGGCAGCAGCACAGATACGCAGTATTTT.

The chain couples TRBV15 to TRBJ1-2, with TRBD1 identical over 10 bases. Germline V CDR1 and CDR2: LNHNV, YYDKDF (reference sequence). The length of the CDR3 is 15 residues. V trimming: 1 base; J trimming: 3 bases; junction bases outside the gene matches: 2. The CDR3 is CATSRGTGGYYGYTF. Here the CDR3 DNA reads TGTGCCACCAGCAGAGGGACAGGGGGGTACTATGGCTACACCTTC.

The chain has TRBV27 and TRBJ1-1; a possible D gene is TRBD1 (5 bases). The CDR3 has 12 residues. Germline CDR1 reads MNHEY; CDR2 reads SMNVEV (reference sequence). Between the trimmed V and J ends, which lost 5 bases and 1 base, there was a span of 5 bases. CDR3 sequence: CASSQGNTEAFF. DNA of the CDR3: TGTGCCAGCAGTCAGGGGAACACTGAAGCTTTCTTT.

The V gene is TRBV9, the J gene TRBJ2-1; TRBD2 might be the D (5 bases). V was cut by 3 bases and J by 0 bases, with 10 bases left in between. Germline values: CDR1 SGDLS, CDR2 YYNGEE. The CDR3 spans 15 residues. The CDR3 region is CASSARRSSYNEQFF. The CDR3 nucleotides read TGTGCCAGCAGCGCTCGGAGGAGCTCCTACAATGAGCAGTTCTTC.

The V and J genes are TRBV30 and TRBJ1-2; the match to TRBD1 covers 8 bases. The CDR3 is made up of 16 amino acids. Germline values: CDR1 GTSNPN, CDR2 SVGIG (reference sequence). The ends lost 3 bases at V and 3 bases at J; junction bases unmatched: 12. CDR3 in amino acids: CAWSAPRTGIDYGYTF. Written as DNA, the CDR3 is TGTGCCTGGAGCGCCCCTCGGACAGGGATCGACTATGGCTACACCTTC.

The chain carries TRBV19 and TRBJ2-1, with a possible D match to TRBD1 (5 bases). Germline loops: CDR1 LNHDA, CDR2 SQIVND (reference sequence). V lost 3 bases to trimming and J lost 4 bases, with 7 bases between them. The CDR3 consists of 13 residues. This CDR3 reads CASSIQGYNEQFF. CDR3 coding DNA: TGTGCCAGTAGTATCCAGGGATACAATGAGCAGTTCTTC. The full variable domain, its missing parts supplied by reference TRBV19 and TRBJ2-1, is DGGITQSPKYLFRKEGQNVTLSCEQNLNHDAMYWYRQDPGQGLRLIYYSQIVNDFQKGDIAEGYSVSREKKESFPLTVTSAQKNPTAFYLCASSIQGYNEQFFGPGTRLTVL.

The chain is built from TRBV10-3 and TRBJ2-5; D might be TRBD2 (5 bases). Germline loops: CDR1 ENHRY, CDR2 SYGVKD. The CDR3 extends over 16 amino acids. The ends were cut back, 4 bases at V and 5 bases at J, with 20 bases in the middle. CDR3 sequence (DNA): TGTGCCATCAGTGTAGAAGGAACTAGTCGTGTGGAGACCCAGTACTTC. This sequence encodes CAISVEGTSRVETQYF.

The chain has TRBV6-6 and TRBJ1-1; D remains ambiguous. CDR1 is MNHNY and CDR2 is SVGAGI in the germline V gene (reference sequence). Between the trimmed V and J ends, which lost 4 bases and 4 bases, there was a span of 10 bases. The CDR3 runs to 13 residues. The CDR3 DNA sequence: TGTGCCAGCAGTTCGCACCCTGGCACTGAAGCTTTCTTT. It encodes CASSSHPGTEAFF.

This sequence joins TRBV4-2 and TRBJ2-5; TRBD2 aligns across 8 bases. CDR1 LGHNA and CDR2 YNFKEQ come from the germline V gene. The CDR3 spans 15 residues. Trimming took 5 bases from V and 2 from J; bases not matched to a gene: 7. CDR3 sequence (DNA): TGTGCCAGCAGCTCCTCGGGGGGGCGGCAAGAGACCCAGTACTTC. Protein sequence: CASSSSGGRQETQYF.

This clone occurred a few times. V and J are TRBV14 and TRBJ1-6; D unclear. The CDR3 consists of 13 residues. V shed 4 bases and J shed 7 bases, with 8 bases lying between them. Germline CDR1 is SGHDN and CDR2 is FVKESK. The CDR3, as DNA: TGTGCCAGCAGCCGGGTTCTCAATTCACCCCTCCACTTT. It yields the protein CASSRVLNSPLHF.

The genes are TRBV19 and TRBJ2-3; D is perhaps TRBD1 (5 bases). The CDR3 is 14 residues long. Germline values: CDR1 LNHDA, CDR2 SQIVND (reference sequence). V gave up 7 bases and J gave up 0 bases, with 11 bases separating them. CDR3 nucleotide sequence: TGTGCCAGTACCCCGACAGCCAGCACAGATACGCAGTATTTT. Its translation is CASTPTASTDTQYF.

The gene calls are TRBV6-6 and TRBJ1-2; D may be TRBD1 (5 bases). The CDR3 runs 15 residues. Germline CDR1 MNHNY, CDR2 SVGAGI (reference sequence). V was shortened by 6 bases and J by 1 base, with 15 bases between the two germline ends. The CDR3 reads CASSSGQTFNYGYTF. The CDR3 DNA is TGTGCCAGCAGCTCCGGACAAACTTTTAACTATGGCTACACCTTC.

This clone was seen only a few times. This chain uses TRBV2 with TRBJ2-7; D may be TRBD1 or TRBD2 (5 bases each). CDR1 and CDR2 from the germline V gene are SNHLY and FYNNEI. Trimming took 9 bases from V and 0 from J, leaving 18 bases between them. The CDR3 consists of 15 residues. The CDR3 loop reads CASCPTTGRSYEQYF. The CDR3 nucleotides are TGTGCCAGTTGCCCCACAACGGGACGCTCCTACGAGCAGTACTTC.

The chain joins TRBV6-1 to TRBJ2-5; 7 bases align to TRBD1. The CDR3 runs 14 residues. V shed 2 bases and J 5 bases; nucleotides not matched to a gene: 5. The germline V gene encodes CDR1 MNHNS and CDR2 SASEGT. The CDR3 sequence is CASSEWTGRETQYF. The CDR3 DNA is TGTGCCAGCAGTGAATGGACAGGTCGGGAGACCCAGTACTTC.

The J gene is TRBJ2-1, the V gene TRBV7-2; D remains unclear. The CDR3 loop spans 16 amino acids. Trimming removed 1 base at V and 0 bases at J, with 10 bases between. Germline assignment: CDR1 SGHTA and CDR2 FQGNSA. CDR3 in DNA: TGTGCCAGCAGCTTAGATCTAAGGAGCTCCTACAATGAGCAGTTCTTC. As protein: CASSLDLRSSYNEQFF.

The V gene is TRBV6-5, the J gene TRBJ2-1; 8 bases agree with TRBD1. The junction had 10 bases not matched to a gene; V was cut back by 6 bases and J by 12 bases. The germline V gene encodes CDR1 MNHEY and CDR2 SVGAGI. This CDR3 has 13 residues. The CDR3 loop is CASRPFFDRGQFF. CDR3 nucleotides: TGTGCCAGCAGGCCCTTTTTTGACAGGGGGCAGTTCTTC.

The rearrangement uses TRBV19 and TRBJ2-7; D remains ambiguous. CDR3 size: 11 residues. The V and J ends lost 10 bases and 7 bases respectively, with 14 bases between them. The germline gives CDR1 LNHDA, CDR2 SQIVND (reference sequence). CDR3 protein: CATGRTREQYF. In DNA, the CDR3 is TGTGCCACCGGCCGCACTCGGGAGCAGTACTTC. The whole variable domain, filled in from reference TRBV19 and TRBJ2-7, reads DGGITQSPKYLFRKEGQNVTLSCEQNLNHDAMYWYRQDPGQGLRLIYYSQIVNDFQKGDIAEGYSVSREKKESFPLTVTSAQKNPTAFYLCATGRTREQYFGPGTRLTVT.